A single sample is the source of the 16 T cell receptor beta chains below, sequenced in a study of blood T cell repertoires in COVID-19 (dated by TCRdb to about 2020). The library was obtained by the immunoSEQ multiplex PCR assay. This immuneACCESS table, as held by TCRdb, lists in-frame sequences with V and J called but not all clones. Of the missing ones, under half trace to an unresolved V gene in checked studies; the others have no known cause. The sample table lists some 460,000 clones, around 88% of them with a count of one. The ten largest account for roughly 4% of the sample. Source material: peripheral blood. Receptors originate from a young woman with acute or convalescent COVID-19.

This sequence joins TRBV5-8 and TRBJ2-1; 10 positions match TRBD2. Germline loops: CDR1 SGHTS, CDR2 YDEGEE. With 5 bases clipped from V and 9 bases from J, the junction kept 8 bases outside the gene matches. The CDR3 is 14 amino acids. The CDR3 nucleotides read TGTGCCAGCAGACAGCGGGGGGGCCCTGTTGAGCAGTTCTTC. This codes for CASRQRGGPVEQFF.

V usage is TRBV5-1 and J usage is TRBJ2-7, with 7 bases that match TRBD1. Germline V CDR1 and CDR2: SGHRS, YFSETQ. This CDR3 comprises 14 residues. The trim removed 7 bases at V and 9 bases at J, leaving 16 bases unmatched. The CDR3 nucleotides read TGCGCCAGCTCACGGGACAGTACTAATTCGGGGCAGTACTTC. Protein: CASSRDSTNSGQYF.

V is TRBV5-5 and J is TRBJ2-6; 11 bases are a match to TRBD1. The J segment lost 4 bases and the V segment lost 3 bases, leaving 6 bases of the junction unmatched. The V gene's germline CDR1 is SGHKS and CDR2 YYEKEE (reference sequence). This CDR3 spans 17 amino acids. The CDR3 reads CASSWGTGGPGANVLTF. The DNA of the CDR3 is TGTGCCAGCAGCTGGGGGACAGGGGGACCCGGGGCCAACGTCCTGACTTTC.

The chain links TRBV3-1 (or the pseudogene TRBV3-2) to TRBJ2-3, with 7 bases identical to TRBD2. The CDR3 has 13 amino acids. Germline CDR1 and CDR2: LGHDT and YNNKEL (reference sequence). The V and J ends lost 5 bases and 5 bases, in that order; junction bases with no gene match: 4. The CDR3 here is CASSGTNIDTQYF. The DNA of the CDR3 is TGTGCCAGCAGCGGGACTAACATAGATACGCAGTATTTT.

This chain joins TRBV5-1 and TRBJ2-1; 10 bases are shared with TRBD2. Trimming removed 1 base from V and 8 bases from J; junction bases left unmatched: 6. This CDR3 is built from 15 residues. The germline V gene has CDR1 SGHRS and CDR2 YFSETQ. The CDR3 DNA reads as TGCGCCAGCAGCTTGAGCGGGGGGGCCAAGGATGAGCAGTTCTTC. This translates into CASSLSGGAKDEQFF.

The chain combines TRBV11-2 with TRBJ2-7; 7 nucleotides line up with TRBD1. The CDR3 consists of 15 residues. CDR1 and CDR2 (germline): SGHAT, FQNNGV. The V gene end was trimmed by 3 bases and the J gene end by 4 bases; junction bases not matched to a gene: 9. The CDR3 sequence: CASSFIQGGRYEQYF. Here the CDR3 DNA reads TGTGCCAGCAGCTTTATACAAGGGGGCAGGTACGAGCAGTACTTC.

This clone was detected only once. The chain employs TRBV6-2 or TRBV6-3 and TRBJ1-5; TRBD1 aligns across 10 bases. The germline CDR1 and CDR2 sequences are MNHEY and SVGEGT. The junction had 11 bases not matched to a gene; V was cut back by 6 bases and J by 3 bases. This CDR3 contains 17 residues. The DNA of the CDR3 is TGTGCCAGCAGCCAGGACAGGGGGGAAGAAAACAATCAGCCCCAGCATTTT. The encoded protein is CASSQDRGEENNQPQHF.

This sequence joins TRBV11-2 and TRBJ2-2, with D unresolved. The germline CDR1 and CDR2 sequences are SGHAT and FQNNGV. Trimming took off 5 bases at V and 2 bases at J, with 12 bases between the two ends. The CDR3 contains 15 residues. Here the CDR3 reads CASSLQVLNTGELFF. The CDR3 DNA is TGTGCCAGCAGCCTCCAGGTCCTAAACACCGGGGAGCTGTTTTTT.

This sequence joins TRBV7-9 and TRBJ2-1; D is perhaps TRBD2 (6 bases). The CDR3 covers 13 residues. V was shortened by 4 bases and J by 7 bases, with 11 bases between the two germline ends. Germline CDR1 reads SEHNR; CDR2 reads FQNEAQ (reference sequence). The CDR3 DNA follows: TGTGCCAGCAGCTCTGAGCGGGTAAATGAGCAGTTCTTC. Its protein is CASSSERVNEQFF.

The chain joins TRBV9 to TRBJ1-1; weak D call: TRBD1 (6 bases). This CDR3 has 14 amino acids. V lost 2 bases and J 5 bases, leaving 13 bases between the germline ends. Germline CDR1 reads SGDLS; CDR2 reads YYNGEE. The CDR3: CASSVRGSRTEAFF. DNA for the CDR3: TGTGCCAGCAGCGTCAGGGGTTCCCGGACTGAAGCTTTCTTT. Full variable domain (remainder filled in from reference TRBV9 and TRBJ1-1): DSGVTQTPKHLITATGQRVTLRCSPRSGDLSVYWYQQSLDQGLQFLIQYYNGEERAKGNILERFSAQQFPDLHSELNLSSLELGDSALYFCASSVRGSRTEAFFGQGTRLTVV.

The V and J genes are TRBV5-5 and TRBJ2-1; 11 nucleotides align to TRBD1. Looked up from germline, CDR1 is SGHKS and CDR2 is YYEKEE (reference sequence). Trimming took 4 bases from V and 1 from J; bases not matched to a gene: 1. The CDR3 spans 15 residues. This chain's CDR3 is CASSGTGGSYNEQFF. CDR3 DNA: TGTGCCAGCAGCGGGACAGGGGGATCCTACAATGAGCAGTTCTTC.

V and J are TRBV5-8 and TRBJ2-6, with D unclear. The CDR3 spans 16 residues. The germline CDR1 and CDR2 sequences are SGHTS and YDEGEE. With 0 bases removed from V and 1 base from J, the gap between germline ends came to 8 bases. CDR3 DNA sequence: TGTGCCAGCAGCTTGGCCCCATTTTCTGGGGCCAACGTCCTGACTTTC. Its protein is CASSLAPFSGANVLTF.

The V call is TRBV7-6, the J call TRBJ2-1; D is uncertain. Germline CDR1 is SGHVS and CDR2 is FNYEAQ. CDR3 length: 15 residues. Between the trimmed V and J ends, which lost 5 bases and 1 base, there was a span of 12 bases. CDR3 protein: CASSRSPFSYNEQFF. CDR3 nucleotides: TGTGCCAGCAGCCGTAGCCCCTTTTCCTACAATGAGCAGTTCTTC.

The J gene is TRBJ2-7, the V gene TRBV28, with 7 bases matching TRBD1. The CDR3 has 14 amino acids. CDR1 MDHEN and CDR2 SYDVKM come from the germline V gene. The V gene end was trimmed by 5 bases and the J gene end by 6 bases; junction bases not matched to a gene: 10. CDR3 bases: TGTGCCAGCAGTCCTCAGACAGGGTTGTCCGAGCAGTACTTC. Its protein is CASSPQTGLSEQYF.

As regards this clone: Other DNA sequences within the sample encode an identical CDR3. The chain joins TRBV4-1 to TRBJ1-5; weak D call: TRBD1 (5 bases). The CDR3 has 15 amino acids. Germline V gene lookup returns CDR1 MGHRA and CDR2 YSYEKL. V was cut by 0 bases and J by 2 bases, with 8 bases left in between. CDR3 in DNA: TGCGCCAGCAGCCAAGAAGGGGCAGGCAATCAGCCCCAGCATTTT. It specifies CASSQEGAGNQPQHF.

The CDR3 reads CASSLDRSYEQYF. CDR3 nucleotide sequence: TGTGCCAGCAGCTTAGACAGATCCTACGAGCAGTACTTC. The V gene is TRBV11-2, the J gene TRBJ2-7; D remains ambiguous. This CDR3 has 13 amino acids. V lost 0 bases and J lost 1, with 4 bases in between. Germline V gene sequence: CDR1 SGHAT, CDR2 FQNNGV.